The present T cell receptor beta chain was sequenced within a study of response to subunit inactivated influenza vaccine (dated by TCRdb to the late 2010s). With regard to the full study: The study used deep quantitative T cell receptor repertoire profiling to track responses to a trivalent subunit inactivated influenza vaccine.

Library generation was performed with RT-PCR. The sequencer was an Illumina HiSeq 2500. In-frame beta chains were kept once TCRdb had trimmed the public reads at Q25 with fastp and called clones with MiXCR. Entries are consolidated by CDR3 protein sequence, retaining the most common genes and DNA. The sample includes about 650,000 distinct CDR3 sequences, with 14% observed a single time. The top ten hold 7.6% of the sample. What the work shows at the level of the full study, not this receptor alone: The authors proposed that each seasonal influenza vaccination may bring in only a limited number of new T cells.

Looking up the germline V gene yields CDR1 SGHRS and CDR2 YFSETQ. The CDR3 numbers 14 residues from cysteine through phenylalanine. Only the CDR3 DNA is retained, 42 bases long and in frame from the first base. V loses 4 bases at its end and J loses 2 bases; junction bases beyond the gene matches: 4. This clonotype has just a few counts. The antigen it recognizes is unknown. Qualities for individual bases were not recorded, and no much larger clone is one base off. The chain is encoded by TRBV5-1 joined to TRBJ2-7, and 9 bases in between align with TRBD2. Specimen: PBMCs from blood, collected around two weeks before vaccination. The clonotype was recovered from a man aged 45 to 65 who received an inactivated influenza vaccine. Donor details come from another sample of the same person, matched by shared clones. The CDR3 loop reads CASSMGLAAYEQYF. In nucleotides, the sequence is TGCGCCAGCAGCATGGGACTAGCAGCCTACGAGCAGTACTTC.